This entry lists 19 T cell receptor beta chains sequenced from one sample in a study of cytomegalovirus exposure and HLA in healthy donors. 60 Vbeta and 13 Jbeta primers were used in PCR. The repertoire was sequenced with immunoSEQ multiplex PCR; TCRdb's copy has only in-frame clones and lacks some. The sample consists of roughly 130,000 clones, around 79% of them appearing once. The material sequenced was PBMCs. The source is a man in his late teens or twenties in good health and CMV-seronegative.

This clone has more than one count but fewer than ten. The chain links TRBV4-3 to TRBJ1-6; D is perhaps TRBD1 (5 bases). V was clipped by 1 base and J by 8 bases, with 9 bases between them. Germline assignment: CDR1 LGHNA and CDR2 YSLEER. There are 14 residues in the CDR3. CDR3 sequence (DNA): TGCGCCAGCAGCCAAGTCTGGGGGGATTCACCCCTCCACTTT. Protein: CASSQVWGDSPLHF.

This rearrangement joins TRBV4-3 to TRBJ2-7, with TRBD1 identical over 8 bases. The CDR3 extends over 16 amino acids. CDR1 LGHNA and CDR2 YSLEER come from the germline V gene. The ends lost 1 base at V and 0 bases at J; junction bases unmatched: 5. The CDR3 nucleotides are TGCGCCAGCAGCCAAGGGCGGACAGGGTACTCCTACGAGCAGTACTTC. Translating it yields CASSQGRTGYSYEQYF.

This clone was seen a single time. The V gene is TRBV5-1, the J gene TRBJ2-1; 8 bases agree with TRBD2. The J segment lost 8 bases and the V segment lost 4 bases, leaving 8 bases of the junction unmatched. Germline-derived CDR1 and CDR2 are SGHRS and YFSETQ. This CDR3 is built from 14 residues. CDR3 in DNA: TGCGCCAGCAGCGACGAGCGGGGGTACCATGAGCAGTTCTTC. Its protein is CASSDERGYHEQFF.

The chain couples TRBV30 to TRBJ1-2, with D possibly being TRBD1 (6 bases). CDR1 and CDR2 from the germline V gene are GTSNPN and SVGIG (reference sequence). Trimming took off 0 bases at V and 5 bases at J, with 10 bases between the two ends. The CDR3 totals 13 residues. CDR3 sequence: CAWSVEGGYGYTF. The CDR3, as DNA: TGTGCCTGGAGTGTTGAGGGGGGGTATGGCTACACCTTC.

The chain employs TRBV18 and TRBJ1-2; 7 positions agree with TRBD1. Germline values: CDR1 KGHSH, CDR2 LQKENI. There are 13 residues in the CDR3. Trimming at V came to 3 bases and at J to 5 bases, leaving 3 bases not matched to a gene. The CDR3 is CASSPDRWYGYTF. CDR3 coding DNA: TGTGCCAGCTCACCGGACAGGTGGTATGGCTACACCTTC.

This clone was observed a single time. The V and J genes are TRBV29-1 and TRBJ1-2; no clear D gene. The CDR3 spans 13 residues. Trimming cost V 3 bases and J 3 bases, with 11 bases left between them. Looked up from germline, CDR1 is SQVTM and CDR2 is ANQGSEA. The CDR3 protein is CSVENPGYYGYTF. The CDR3 region has the DNA TGCAGCGTTGAGAATCCGGGATACTATGGCTACACCTTC. The full variable domain, completed using reference TRBV29-1 and TRBJ1-2, is SAVISQKPSRDICQRGTSLTIQCQVDSQVTMMFWYRQQPGQSLTLIATANQGSEATYESGFVIDKFPISRPNLTFSTLTVSNMSPEDSSIYLCSVENPGYYGYTFGSGTRLTVV.

The chain is built from TRBV11-1 and TRBJ1-1; no clear D. V was trimmed by 1 base and J by 5 bases, leaving 11 bases between them. Germline values: CDR1 SGHAT, CDR2 FQDESV (reference sequence). The CDR3 has 14 residues. The CDR3: CASSLVTGGTEAFF. CDR3 nucleotide sequence: TGTGCCAGCAGCTTAGTGACGGGTGGAACTGAAGCTTTCTTT.

The chain combines TRBV5-8 with TRBJ1-4; 7 bases agree with TRBD1. The CDR3 spans 14 residues. V lost 3 bases, J lost 3 bases, and 2 bases stayed unmatched. Germline CDR1 SGHTS, CDR2 YDEGEE. The CDR3 sequence is CASSYGTANEKLFF. The CDR3 coding sequence is TGTGCCAGCAGCTACGGGACAGCTAATGAAAAACTGTTTTTT. Drawing the rest from reference TRBV5-8 and TRBJ1-4, the complete variable domain is EAGVTQSPTHLIKTRGQQATLRCSPISGHTSVYWYQQALGLGLQFLLWYDEGEERNRGNFPPRFSGRQFPNYSSELNVNALELEDSALYLCASSYGTANEKLFFGSGTQLSVL.

The chain carries TRBV5-4 and TRBJ2-1; D gene ambiguous. V was trimmed by 4 bases and J by 0 bases, leaving 8 bases between them. Germline V CDR1 and CDR2: SGHNT, YYREEE (reference sequence). The CDR3 has 14 amino acids. Written as DNA, the CDR3 is TGTGCCAGCAGCCTTCGTAGCTCCTACAATGAGCAGTTCTTC. Amino acids: CASSLRSSYNEQFF.

The CDR3 sequence: CASSTGNRGPDTQYF. CDR3 DNA: TGTGCCAGCAGCACCGGGAACAGGGGGCCAGATACGCAGTATTTT. The chain joins TRBV11-2 to TRBJ2-3; 9 positions match TRBD1. The trim removed 5 bases at V and 4 bases at J, leaving 7 bases unmatched. CDR3 length equals 15 residues. Per the germline V gene, CDR1 is SGHAT and CDR2 is FQNNGV.

V usage is TRBV5-4 and J usage is TRBJ1-2; 10 nucleotides agree with TRBD1. In germline, CDR1 is SGHNT, CDR2 YYREEE (reference sequence). V lost 4 bases to trimming and J lost 0 bases; unmatched junction nucleotides: 6. The CDR3 has 16 amino acids. DNA of the CDR3: TGTGCCAGCAGCCCAGGTGGGACAGGGGCTAACTATGGCTACACCTTC. Its protein is CASSPGGTGANYGYTF.

The V call is TRBV28, the J call TRBJ1-2; no definite D call. The CDR3 is 10 residues long. Germline assignment: CDR1 MDHEN and CDR2 SYDVKM. Trimming cost V 6 bases and J 8 bases, with 7 bases left between them. The CDR3 is CASRNGGYTF. The DNA for the CDR3 is TGTGCCAGCAGGAACGGGGGCTACACCTTC.

The V call is TRBV29-1, the J call TRBJ2-6, with 12 nucleotides matching TRBD2. The germline V gene has CDR1 SQVTM and CDR2 ANQGSEA. The CDR3 runs to 18 residues. Losses at the gene ends were 1 base for V and 3 bases for J; bases not matched to a gene: 7. CDR3 region: CSVEGDLAGGHGANVLTF. CDR3 coding DNA: TGCAGCGTTGAAGGGGACCTAGCGGGGGGGCATGGGGCCAACGTCCTGACTTTC.

This clone occurred a few times. The CDR3 DNA reads as TGTGCCAGCAGCTTGGGAATCGGGGTTAGCACTGAAGCTTTCTTT. Its protein is CASSLGIGVSTEAFF. This chain links TRBV5-6 with TRBJ1-1; no reliable D call. The CDR3 sequence is 15 residues long. V lost 0 bases, J lost 4 bases, and 13 bases lay in between. Germline CDR1 is SGHDT and CDR2 is YYEEEE.

The chain couples TRBV7-9 to TRBJ1-6; 8 bases match TRBD1. Germline values: CDR1 SEHNR, CDR2 FQNEAQ (reference sequence). The CDR3 length is 13 residues. V lost 2 bases and J lost 14; bases outside the gene matches: 5. The CDR3 DNA is TGTGCCAGCAGCTTACAGGGGGCGGGGGCCCTCCACTTT. It specifies CASSLQGAGALHF.

V is TRBV11-1 and J is TRBJ2-1; the D gene is possibly TRBD1 (6 bases). Germline-derived CDR1 and CDR2 are SGHAT and FQDESV (reference sequence). V was clipped by 1 base and J by 9 bases, with 19 bases between them. This CDR3 region has 16 residues. The CDR3: CASSLVSGQGSGEQFF. For the CDR3, the DNA is TGTGCCAGCAGCTTAGTTTCTGGGCAGGGGTCGGGTGAGCAGTTCTTC.

This chain connects TRBV25-1 to TRBJ2-3; D perhaps matches TRBD1 (5 bases). Per germline, CDR1 MGHDK and CDR2 SYGVNS. This CDR3 comprises 16 residues. V was pared by 0 bases and J by 0 bases, with 10 bases between. The CDR3 DNA is TGTGCCAGCAGTGAATATAGGGGAATGAGCACAGATACGCAGTATTTT. Its translation: CASSEYRGMSTDTQYF.

V and J are TRBV6-1 and TRBJ1-6; TRBD1 matches 7 bases. J lost 9 bases, V lost 2 bases, and 10 bases had no gene match. Germline V CDR1 and CDR2: MNHNS, SASEGT. The CDR3 is 16 amino acids. The CDR3 DNA reads TGTGCCAGCAGTGAACTGGGCCCAGGGGGAGGTTCACCCCTCCACTTT. This encodes CASSELGPGGGSPLHF.

The chain recombines TRBV19 with TRBJ1-2, with D possibly TRBD1 on 5 matching bases. V gave up 7 bases and J gave up 2 bases, with 17 bases separating them. Germline V gives CDR1 LNHDA, CDR2 SQIVND (reference sequence). The CDR3 covers 15 residues. Here the CDR3 DNA reads TGTGCCAGTACCGTGGGCAGGGAGGGAAACTATGGCTACACCTTC. Amino acid sequence: CASTVGREGNYGYTF.